These 13 T cell receptor beta chains share one sample of origin, sequenced in a study of Graves' ophthalmopathy and Graves' hyperthyroidism (dated by TCRdb to the late 2010s). Instrument on record: Illumina HiSeq 2000. For repertoire sequencing, the TCR beta CDR3 regions were amplified from RNA transcripts. A first-round RT-PCR used HTBI primers with the Qiagen OneStep RT-PCR kit, followed by a second-round multiplex PCR, size selection and purification. The public reads were reanalyzed by TCRdb: fastp trimming at Q25, MiXCR alignment, in-frame beta chains only. Each entry is one CDR3 protein sequence, shown with its most common DNA and genes. This sample gives about 170,000 distinct CDR3 sequences in total; 30% to 45% of them show up just once. The top ten clonotypes cover 4.5% to 6% of the sample. Sequenced: peripheral blood. The source of these receptors is a woman between 40 and 50 years old with Graves' ophthalmopathy. Donor details come from another sample of the same person, matched by shared clones.

The sample holds many counts of this clonotype. The chain has TRBV7-2 and TRBJ2-7; D gene unclear. Germline V CDR1 and CDR2: SGHTA, FQGNSA. Trimming removed 5 bases at V and 0 bases at J, with 2 bases between. CDR3 length equals 11 residues. CDR3 in DNA: TGTGCCAGCAGCATCTCCTACGAGCAGTACTTC. It is translated as CASSISYEQYF.

This clonotype was recorded many times. The chain employs TRBV27 and TRBJ1-2; 9 bases are shared with TRBD1. V shed 5 bases, J shed 6 bases, and the junction held 7 bases outside the gene matches. The CDR3 spans 14 residues. Germline loops: CDR1 MNHEY, CDR2 SMNVEV (reference sequence). The DNA for the CDR3 is TGTGCCAGCAGTACAGGGGGCATAGGCGATGGCTACACCTTC. Translated, it gives CASSTGGIGDGYTF.

Ten or more counts support this clonotype. The V call is TRBV19, the J call TRBJ1-2, with TRBD1 identical over 7 bases. This CDR3 comprises 14 residues. The V gene's germline CDR1 is LNHDA and CDR2 SQIVND (reference sequence). V was clipped by 7 bases and J by 3 bases; unmatched bases: 8. The CDR3 sequence: CASTRAGTDYGYTF. The CDR3 DNA follows: TGTGCCAGTACCCGAGCCGGGACAGACTATGGCTACACCTTC.

This clonotype was picked up many times. The chain uses TRBV6-2 or TRBV6-3 and TRBJ1-5, with TRBD1 as a possible D gene (6 bases). Germline CDR1 and CDR2: MNHEY and SVGEGT. The CDR3 spans 18 residues. V dropped 5 bases and J dropped 0 bases, with 20 bases sitting between them. The CDR3 nucleotides are TGTGCCAGCAGTACGCGGGACAAAGAGACATATAGCAATCAGCCCCAGCATTTT. Amino acid sequence: CASSTRDKETYSNQPQHF.

This chain connects TRBV4-2 to TRBJ1-2; 11 bases are shared with TRBD1. J lost 6 bases, V lost 3 bases, and 3 bases had no gene match. Germline CDR1 is LGHNA and CDR2 is YNFKEQ. The CDR3 contains 14 residues. CDR3 in amino acids: CASSQGQGDHGYTF. CDR3 DNA: TGTGCCAGCAGCCAGGGACAGGGGGATCATGGCTACACCTTC.

The rearrangement uses TRBV7-2 and TRBJ2-5; 9 bases agree with TRBD1. V lost 5 bases and J lost 4; bases outside the gene matches: 8. From germline, CDR1 is SGHTA and CDR2 FQGNSA. The CDR3 has 15 residues. The CDR3 reads CASSPDRGAGETQYF. The CDR3 DNA follows: TGTGCCAGCAGCCCGGACAGGGGCGCGGGAGAGACCCAGTACTTC.

In this sample, this clonotype turned up a few times. The chain links TRBV6-1 to TRBJ2-7, with 7 bases that match TRBD1. With 8 bases clipped from V and 1 base from J, the junction kept 8 bases outside the gene matches. The CDR3 is made up of 14 amino acids. Looked up from germline, CDR1 is MNHNS and CDR2 is SASEGT. CDR3: CASSLTGRSYEQYF. Here the CDR3 DNA reads TGTGCCAGCTCTTTGACAGGGCGTTCCTACGAGCAGTACTTC.

This clonotype has at least ten counts. The chain combines TRBV28 with TRBJ1-2; D gene uncertain. Germline CDR1 reads MDHEN; CDR2 reads SYDVKM. The CDR3 spans 14 residues. Trimming took 5 bases from V and 0 from J, leaving 10 bases between them. CDR3 in amino acids: CASSAQESNYGYTF. DNA for the CDR3: TGTGCCAGCAGTGCCCAGGAATCTAACTATGGCTACACCTTC.

This clonotype was detected ten times or more. The chain links TRBV10-3 to TRBJ1-6, with 7 bases aligning to TRBD1. The CDR3 has 15 amino acids. J was trimmed by 7 bases and V by 7 bases; bases with no gene match: 10. The V gene's germline CDR1 is ENHRY and CDR2 SYGVKD. The CDR3 DNA follows: TGTGCCATCACAGATCGACAGGGACCAAATTCACCCCTCCACTTT. Translating it yields CAITDRQGPNSPLHF.

The V and J genes are TRBV6-1 and TRBJ2-5; D may be TRBD1 (5 bases). Germline-derived CDR1 and CDR2 are MNHNS and SASEGT. V gave up 6 bases and J gave up 4 bases, with 12 bases separating them. The CDR3 is 13 residues long. CDR3 protein: CASRRTQGETQYF. In nucleotides, the CDR3 is TGTGCCAGCAGAAGGACGCAGGGAGAGACCCAGTACTTC.

This clonotype showed up just a few times. The chain has TRBV6-2 or TRBV6-3 and TRBJ1-5, with D tentatively TRBD1 (6 bases). Looked up from germline, CDR1 is MNHEY and CDR2 is SVGEGT. Trimming left V 8 bases short and J 5 bases short, with 13 bases between. This CDR3 spans 13 amino acids. CDR3 bases: TGTGCCAGCTGTAACACAGGGTATCAGCCCCAGCATTTT. As protein: CASCNTGYQPQHF.

V and J are TRBV6-2 or TRBV6-3 and TRBJ2-7; D may be TRBD1 (8 bases). CDR1 MNHEY and CDR2 SVGEGT come from the germline V gene. V was cut by 5 bases and J by 6 bases, with 14 bases left in between. The CDR3 is 13 residues long. This CDR3 is CASSTSGTGEQYF. DNA of the CDR3: TGTGCCAGCAGTACAAGCGGGACAGGCGAGCAGTACTTC.

The J gene is TRBJ2-7, the V gene TRBV28, with D maybe TRBD1 (6 bases). The V and J ends lost 4 bases and 2 bases respectively, with 15 bases between them. This CDR3 has 15 residues. Looked up from germline, CDR1 is MDHEN and CDR2 is SYDVKM. Here the CDR3 DNA reads TGTGCCAGCAGTTCCTACGGGACAAATACCTACGAGCAGTACTTC. It is translated as CASSSYGTNTYEQYF.